These T cell receptor beta chains were read from a single sample in a study of T cell responses to AZD1222 COVID-19 vaccine. The protocol was immunoSEQ multiplex PCR, while the TCRdb copy is restricted to in-frame clones and leaves out a portion. This sample has roughly 93,000 clones, with approximately 86% found just once. This specimen consisted of peripheral blood, obtained on day 0 of AZD1222 vaccination. All receptors come from an adult in good health. The CDR3 runs from the conserved cysteine through the conserved F or W. The order of the fields is J gene, clone size, D gene, V gene, CDR3 protein, CDR3 DNA. D genes are given only for firm matches. Expanded clones are given a class, and other clones once, few, many or no size at all.

J: TRBJ2-5
size: .
D: TRBD1
V: TRBV18
CDR3: CASSPAQGADETQYF
DNA: TGTGCCAGCTCACCGGCACAGGGGGCGGATGAGACCCAGTACTTC

J: TRBJ1-5
size: .
D: TRBD1
V: TRBV6-1
CDR3: CASSERGHQPQHF
DNA: TGTGCCAGCAGTGAGAGGGGGCATCAGCCCCAGCATTTT

J: TRBJ1-1
size: few
D: TRBD1
V: TRBV5-6
CDR3: CASSLPARGQGSRNTEAFF
DNA: TGTGCCAGCAGCTTGCCGGCGCGGGGACAGGGCTCACGGAACACTGAAGCTTTCTTT

J: TRBJ1-2
size: once
D: TRBD1
V: TRBV7-6
CDR3: CASSLAGNRGSSYGYTF
DNA: TGTGCCAGCAGCTTAGCTGGAAACAGGGGGTCCTCGTATGGCTACACCTTC

J: TRBJ1-1
size: .
D: .
V: TRBV19
CDR3: CASKAPEWEGHMNTEAFF
DNA: TGTGCCAGTAAGGCCCCGGAGTGGGAGGGCCACATGAACACTGAAGCTTTCTTT

J: TRBJ1-6
size: .
D: .
V: TRBV3-1/TRBV3-2
CDR3: CASSPWGANSPLHF
DNA: TGTGCCAGCAGCCCCTGGGGGGCGAATTCACCCCTCCACTTT

J: TRBJ2-7
size: .
D: .
V: TRBV10-1
CDR3: CASSDSTVSYEQYF
DNA: TGCGCCAGCAGTGACTCGACCGTCTCCTACGAGCAGTACTTC

J: TRBJ1-4
size: .
D: .
V: TRBV10-3
CDR3: CAISESFGPPGEKLFF
DNA: TGTGCCATCAGTGAGTCTTTCGGGCCCCCCGGTGAAAAACTGTTTTTT

J: TRBJ1-2
size: .
D: .
V: TRBV30
CDR3: CAWTTGSLYYGYTF
DNA: TGTGCCTGGACGACCGGGAGCCTATACTATGGCTACACCTTC

J: TRBJ1-1
size: .
D: TRBD1
V: TRBV5-5
CDR3: CASSFDRGNTEAFF
DNA: TGTGCCAGCAGCTTTGACAGGGGGAACACTGAAGCTTTCTTT

J: TRBJ1-3
size: .
D: TRBD1
V: TRBV5-1
CDR3: CASSPGTAGNTIYF
DNA: TGCGCCAGCAGCCCAGGGACAGCTGGAAACACCATATATTTT

J: TRBJ2-3
size: .
D: TRBD2
V: TRBV11-2
CDR3: CASSYPGTSGFIGSNPDTQYF
DNA: TGTGCCAGCAGTTACCCCGGGACTAGCGGTTTCATTGGGTCAAATCCAGATACGCAGTATTTT

J: TRBJ1-2
size: .
D: TRBD1
V: TRBV7-3
CDR3: CASSLPGQVYGYTF
DNA: TGTGCCAGCAGCCTACCGGGACAGGTTTATGGCTACACCTTC

J: TRBJ1-2
size: .
D: .
V: TRBV9
CDR3: CASSPRLRTYGYTF
DNA: TGTGCCAGCAGCCCACGTCTGCGTACTTATGGCTACACCTTC

J: TRBJ2-5
size: .
D: .
V: TRBV7-3
CDR3: CASSPGAGPTETQYF
DNA: TGTGCCAGCAGCCCGGGGGCGGGACCCACAGAGACCCAGTACTTC

J: TRBJ2-7
size: .
D: TRBD2
V: TRBV9
CDR3: CASSVAPSGSSYEQYF
DNA: TGTGCCAGCAGCGTAGCCCCTAGCGGTAGCTCCTACGAGCAGTACTTC

J: TRBJ1-5
size: .
D: .
V: TRBV3-1/TRBV3-2
CDR3: CASSRLLGDQPQHF
DNA: TGTGCCAGCAGTCGACTTCTGGGGGATCAGCCCCAGCATTTT

J: TRBJ2-2
size: .
D: TRBD2
V: TRBV5-5
CDR3: CASSQLAADGELFF
DNA: TGTGCCAGCAGCCAACTAGCGGCTGACGGGGAGCTGTTTTTT

J: TRBJ1-1
size: once
D: .
V: TRBV7-9
CDR3: CASSLFHGGLNTEAFF
DNA: TGTGCCAGCAGCTTGTTTCACGGGGGGCTGAACACTGAAGCTTTCTTT

J: TRBJ1-3
size: .
D: TRBD1
V: TRBV7-2
CDR3: CASSEGDSLSGNTIYF
DNA: TGTGCCAGCAGCGAAGGGGACAGCCTCTCTGGAAACACCATATATTTT

J: TRBJ1-1
size: .
D: .
V: TRBV30
CDR3: CAWGEVGAFF
DNA: TGTGCCTGGGGGGAGGTCGGAGCTTTCTTT

J: TRBJ2-5
size: .
D: TRBD2
V: TRBV6-5
CDR3: CATGTSGGRGETQYF
DNA: TGTGCCACAGGGACTAGCGGGGGCCGGGGGGAGACCCAGTACTTC

J: TRBJ2-7
size: .
D: .
V: TRBV4-1
CDR3: CASSQRGAGGHEQYF
DNA: TGCGCCAGCAGCCAGCGGGGTGCAGGGGGACACGAGCAGTACTTC

J: TRBJ1-4
size: .
D: .
V: TRBV25-1
CDR3: CASSAGTGKLFF
DNA: TGTGCCAGCAGCGCCGGGACCGGAAAACTGTTTTTT

J: TRBJ1-2
size: .
D: .
V: TRBV6-5
CDR3: CASSKRGDGYTF
DNA: TGTGCCAGCAGCAAAAGGGGGGACGGCTACACCTTC

J: TRBJ1-4
size: .
D: .
V: TRBV11-3
CDR3: CASSLDGSEKLFF
DNA: TGTGCCAGCAGCTTAGATGGAAGCGAAAAACTGTTTTTT

J: TRBJ2-1
size: .
D: .
V: TRBV24-1
CDR3: CATSDPTTGLVLFF
DNA: TGTGCCACCAGTGATCCCACAACGGGGTTGGTCTTGTTCTTC

J: TRBJ1-5
size: .
D: .
V: TRBV18
CDR3: CASSPSGGNQPQHF
DNA: TGTGCCAGCTCACCATCGGGGGGCAATCAGCCCCAGCATTTT

J: TRBJ1-6
size: many
D: .
V: TRBV10-2
CDR3: CASSDQRGNSPLHF
DNA: TGCGCCAGCAGTGACCAACGGGGGAATTCACCCCTCCACTTT

J: TRBJ2-5
size: .
D: .
V: TRBV20-1
CDR3: CSARREETQYF
DNA: TGCAGTGCCCGGCGAGAAGAGACCCAGTACTTC

J: TRBJ1-2
size: .
D: TRBD1
V: TRBV7-2
CDR3: CASSLGTGGKGGYTF
DNA: TGTGCCAGCAGCCTGGGGACAGGGGGCAAGGGTGGCTACACCTTC

J: TRBJ1-5
size: .
D: .
V: TRBV7-6
CDR3: CASSSLANQPQHF
DNA: TGTGCCAGCAGCTCACTGGCAAATCAGCCCCAGCATTTT

J: TRBJ2-5
size: .
D: .
V: TRBV5-1
CDR3: CASSLGAAEKTQYF
DNA: TGCGCCAGCAGCCTCGGGGCCGCGGAGAAGACCCAGTACTTC

J: TRBJ1-2
size: .
D: .
V: TRBV9
CDR3: CASSVGYGYTF
DNA: TGTGCCAGCAGCGTCGGATATGGCTACACCTTC

J: TRBJ2-1
size: .
D: .
V: TRBV5-1
CDR3: CASSSNPSGSYNEQFF
DNA: TGCGCCAGCAGCTCCAACCCGTCGGGCTCCTACAATGAGCAGTTCTTC

J: TRBJ1-4
size: once
D: TRBD1
V: TRBV4-3
CDR3: CASSHGTGINEKLFF
DNA: TGCGCCAGCAGCCATGGGACAGGAATTAATGAAAAACTGTTTTTT

J: TRBJ2-7
size: .
D: .
V: TRBV10-3
CDR3: CAISESGRGGYEQYF
DNA: TGTGCCATCAGTGAGTCGGGGCGGGGTGGCTACGAGCAGTACTTC

J: TRBJ2-7
size: .
D: TRBD1
V: TRBV7-9
CDR3: CASSSGTGIPYEQYF
DNA: TGTGCCAGCAGCTCCGGGACAGGGATCCCCTACGAGCAGTACTTC

J: TRBJ2-1
size: .
D: TRBD2
V: TRBV5-4
CDR3: CASREGLVNEQFF
DNA: TGTGCCAGCAGGGAGGGACTAGTCAATGAGCAGTTCTTC

J: TRBJ1-5
size: .
D: .
V: TRBV6-5
CDR3: CASQGGNQPQHF
DNA: TGTGCCAGCCAGGGAGGCAATCAGCCCCAGCATTTT

J: TRBJ1-5
size: .
D: .
V: TRBV28
CDR3: CASIGGHSNQPQHF
DNA: TGTGCCAGCATTGGTGGGCATAGCAATCAGCCCCAGCATTTT

J: TRBJ1-4
size: .
D: TRBD1
V: TRBV19
CDR3: CASSTGRGDNEKLFF
DNA: TGTGCCAGCTCGACAGGGAGAGGAGATAATGAAAAACTGTTTTTT

J: TRBJ1-1
size: .
D: .
V: TRBV7-3
CDR3: CASSLRLNTEAFF
DNA: TGTGCCAGCAGCTTACGCTTGAACACTGAAGCTTTCTTT

J: TRBJ1-6
size: .
D: .
V: TRBV7-2
CDR3: CASSLEGKWYSPLHF
DNA: TGTGCCAGCAGCTTAGAGGGGAAATGGTATTCACCCCTCCACTTT